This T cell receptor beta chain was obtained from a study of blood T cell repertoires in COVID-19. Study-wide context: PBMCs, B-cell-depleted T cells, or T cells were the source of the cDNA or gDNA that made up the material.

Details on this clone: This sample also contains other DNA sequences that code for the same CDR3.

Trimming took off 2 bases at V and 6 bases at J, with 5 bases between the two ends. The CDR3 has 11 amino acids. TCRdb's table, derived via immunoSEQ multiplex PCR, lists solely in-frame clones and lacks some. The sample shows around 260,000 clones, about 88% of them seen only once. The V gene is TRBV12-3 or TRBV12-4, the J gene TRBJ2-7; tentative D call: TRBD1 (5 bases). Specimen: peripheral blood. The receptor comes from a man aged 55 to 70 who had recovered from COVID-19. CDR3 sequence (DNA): TGTGCCAGCAGTTTAAGGGGCGAGCAGTACTTC. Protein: CASSLRGEQYF.